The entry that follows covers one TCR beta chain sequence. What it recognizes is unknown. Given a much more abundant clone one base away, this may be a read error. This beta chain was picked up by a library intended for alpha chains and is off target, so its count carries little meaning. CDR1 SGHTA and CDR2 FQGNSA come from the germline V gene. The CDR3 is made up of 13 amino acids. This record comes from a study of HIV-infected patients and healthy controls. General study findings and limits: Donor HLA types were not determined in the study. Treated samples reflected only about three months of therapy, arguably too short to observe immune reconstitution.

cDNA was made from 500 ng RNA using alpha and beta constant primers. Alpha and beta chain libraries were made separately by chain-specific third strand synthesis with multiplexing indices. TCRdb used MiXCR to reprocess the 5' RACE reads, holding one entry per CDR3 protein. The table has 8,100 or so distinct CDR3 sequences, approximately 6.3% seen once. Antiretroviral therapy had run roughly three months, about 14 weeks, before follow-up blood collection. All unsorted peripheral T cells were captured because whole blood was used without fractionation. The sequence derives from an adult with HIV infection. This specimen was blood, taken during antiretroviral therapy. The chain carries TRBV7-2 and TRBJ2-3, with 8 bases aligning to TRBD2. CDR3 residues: CDSSLGTSITQYF. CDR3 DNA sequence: TGTGACAGCAGCTTAGGGACTAGTATTACGCAGTATTTT.